The 28 T cell receptor beta chains below come from one sample, sequenced in a study of blood T cell repertoires in COVID-19. Data came from immunoSEQ multiplex PCR; TCRdb stores just in-frame clones and leaves some out. This repertoire shows about 210,000 clones, roughly 80% found once; its top ten account for 10% to 13%. The sample was peripheral blood. The receptors come from an elderly woman with COVID-19, enrolled during active disease.

The V call is TRBV10-3, the J call TRBJ1-2; the D is unclear. Trimming removed 3 bases from V and 8 bases from J, with 16 bases in between. From germline, CDR1 is ENHRY and CDR2 SYGVKD. This CDR3 comprises 14 residues. The CDR3 DNA sequence: TGTGCCATCAGTGATGCCGAAGTCCAGGAAGGCTACACCTTC. This encodes CAISDAEVQEGYTF.

The chain has TRBV5-1 and TRBJ2-3; D is unclear. Trimming took off 3 bases at V and 2 bases at J, with 10 bases between the two ends. This CDR3 region has 14 residues. The germline CDR1 and CDR2 sequences are SGHRS and YFSETQ. The CDR3 nucleotides read TGCGCCAGCAGCTCGTACAGAGACACAGATACGCAGTATTTT. Its protein product is CASSSYRDTDTQYF.

This clone was recorded only once. The gene calls are TRBV7-2 and TRBJ2-3; TRBD2 matches 8 bases. CDR1 and CDR2 from the germline V gene are SGHTA and FQGNSA. The ends lost 3 bases at V and 1 base at J; junction bases unmatched: 6. The CDR3 runs to 16 residues. CDR3 in amino acids: CASSFGRGDGTDTQYF. CDR3 in DNA: TGTGCCAGCAGCTTCGGGCGGGGGGATGGCACAGATACGCAGTATTTT.

J is TRBJ2-3 and V is TRBV6-6; 12 nucleotides line up with TRBD2. Germline-derived CDR1 and CDR2 are MNHNY and SVGAGI (reference sequence). The CDR3 is 15 amino acids. The J segment lost 7 bases and the V segment lost 4 bases, leaving 6 bases of the junction unmatched. The DNA for the CDR3 is TGTGCCAGCAGTTCTAGCGGGGGGGCCGGGTATACGCAGTATTTT. Protein: CASSSSGGAGYTQYF.

V gene TRBV2 combines with J gene TRBJ2-3; D is unresolved. This CDR3 spans 15 amino acids. Germline V gives CDR1 SNHLY, CDR2 FYNNEI. The V end lost 3 bases, the J end lost 2 bases, and 12 bases lay between the germline ends. The CDR3 spells CASSESRGSTDTQYF. In DNA form, the CDR3 reads TGTGCCAGCAGTGAGTCGCGCGGATCCACAGATACGCAGTATTTT.

This sequence joins TRBV18 and TRBJ1-2; 8 bases map to TRBD1. Trimming cost V 4 bases and J 6 bases; bases outside gene matches: 13. This CDR3 comprises 16 residues. Germline V lookup: CDR1 KGHSH, CDR2 LQKENI. The CDR3 here is CASSLFSGGTEDGYTF. The CDR3 DNA reads as TGTGCCAGCTCACTTTTCTCAGGGGGCACGGAAGATGGCTACACCTTC. The whole variable domain, remainder taken from reference TRBV18 and TRBJ1-2, is NAGVMQNPRHLVRRRGQEARLRCSPMKGHSHVYWYRQLPEEGLKFMVYLQKENIIDESGMPKERFSAEFPKEGPSILRIQQVVRGDSAAYFCASSLFSGGTEDGYTFGSGTRLTVV.

The chain has TRBV5-1 and TRBJ1-4; 8 bases line up with TRBD1. The germline V gene encodes CDR1 SGHRS and CDR2 YFSETQ. The trim removed 3 bases at V and 1 base at J, leaving 5 bases unmatched. The length of the CDR3 is 16 residues. This chain's CDR3 is CASSYGQGQTNEKLFF. In nucleotides, the CDR3 is TGCGCCAGCAGCTATGGACAGGGACAAACTAATGAAAAACTGTTTTTT. The entire variable domain, with the rest obtained from reference TRBV5-1 and TRBJ1-4, is as follows: KAGVTQTPRYLIKTRGQQVTLSCSPISGHRSVSWYQQTPGQGLQFLFEYFSETQRNKGNFPGRFSGRQFSNSRSEMNVSTLELGDSALYLCASSYGQGQTNEKLFFGSGTQLSVL.

The chain couples TRBV12-3 or TRBV12-4 to TRBJ2-5; 7 bases are a match to TRBD1. The CDR3 is 13 amino acids. Trimming at V came to 5 bases and at J to 2 bases, leaving 2 bases not matched to a gene. The CDR3 loop is CASSPGQQETQYF. For the CDR3, the DNA is TGTGCCAGCAGTCCGGGACAGCAAGAGACCCAGTACTTC.

The rearrangement uses TRBV19 and TRBJ1-2; 12 positions match TRBD1. Germline V gene lookup returns CDR1 LNHDA and CDR2 SQIVND (reference sequence). Trimming at V came to 6 bases and at J to 4 bases, leaving 6 bases not matched to a gene. This CDR3 region has 15 residues. This chain's CDR3 is CASRRDRGPVYGYTF. The CDR3 coding sequence is TGTGCCAGTAGAAGGGACAGGGGGCCGGTCTATGGCTACACCTTC.

V usage is TRBV28 and J usage is TRBJ1-2; D remains unclear. V lost 3 bases and J 2 bases, leaving 7 bases between the germline ends. The CDR3 consists of 13 residues. The germline V gene has CDR1 MDHEN and CDR2 SYDVKM. The CDR3 is CASSLSGNYGYTF. The CDR3 DNA reads TGTGCCAGCAGTTTGTCGGGGAACTATGGCTACACCTTC.

The V gene is TRBV7-9, the J gene TRBJ2-3, with 13 bases identical to TRBD2. This CDR3 is built from 16 residues. The junction had 5 bases not matched to a gene; V was cut back by 3 bases and J by 5 bases. The germline V gene has CDR1 SEHNR and CDR2 FQNEAQ (reference sequence). This CDR3 is CASSLGLAGRRDTQYF. The CDR3 DNA sequence: TGTGCCAGCAGCTTGGGACTAGCGGGGCGAAGAGATACGCAGTATTTT.

The chain employs TRBV6-6 and TRBJ1-5; TRBD1 might be the D (5 bases). CDR3 length equals 15 residues. Germline V gene data show CDR1 as MNHNY and CDR2 as SVGAGI (reference sequence). V was clipped by 5 bases and J by 3 bases, with 14 bases between them. CDR3 protein: CASSPPGGDNQPQHF. The CDR3 region has the DNA TGTGCCAGCAGTCCCCCGGGAGGGGACAATCAGCCCCAGCATTTT.

The chain combines TRBV18 with TRBJ2-7; 7 bases line up with TRBD1. With V trimmed by 0 bases and J by 6 bases, 2 bases remained unmatched. The CDR3 has 13 amino acids. The germline V gene encodes CDR1 KGHSH and CDR2 LQKENI. In DNA form, the CDR3 reads TGTGCCAGCTCACCACCAGGGGGCGGCGAGCAGTACGTC. The encoded protein is CASSPPGGGEQYV.

The J gene is TRBJ2-5, the V gene TRBV4-1; TRBD2 agrees at 9 bases. Per the germline V gene, CDR1 is MGHRA and CDR2 is YSYEKL. The length of the CDR3 is 15 residues. Unmatched junction bases numbered 14, after V lost 5 bases and J lost 10 bases. CDR3 DNA: TGCGCCAGCAGCTATTTTGCTAGCGGGGCCCGGGTCCAGTACTTC. Its translation is CASSYFASGARVQYF.

The chain has TRBV6-5 and TRBJ1-2; TRBD1 matches 9 bases. Per germline, CDR1 MNHEY and CDR2 SVGAGI. CDR3 length: 14 residues. J lost 2 bases, V lost 6 bases, and 4 bases had no gene match. In nucleotides, the CDR3 is TGTGCCAGCAGCCGTGGGACAGGGAACTATGGCTACACCTTC. Amino acids: CASSRGTGNYGYTF.

This chain joins TRBV5-4 and TRBJ1-3; the D gene is possibly TRBD1 (5 bases). Trimming took off 4 bases at V and 1 base at J, with 9 bases between the two ends. Germline CDR1 reads SGHNT; CDR2 reads YYREEE (reference sequence). This CDR3 has 14 amino acids. The CDR3 reads CASSQGISGNTIYF. DNA of the CDR3: TGTGCCAGCAGCCAGGGTATTTCTGGAAACACCATATATTTT.

The chain couples TRBV5-1 to TRBJ1-6; D gene unclear. This CDR3 spans 18 amino acids. CDR1 SGHRS and CDR2 YFSETQ come from the germline V gene. Trimming removed 1 base at V and 0 bases at J, with 14 bases between. CDR3 sequence reads: CASSLWYQTSSYNSPLHF. Here the CDR3 DNA reads TGCGCCAGCAGCTTGTGGTACCAGACAAGCTCCTATAATTCACCCCTCCACTTT.

The chain joins TRBV7-9 to TRBJ1-1; D ambiguous. Trimming removed 1 base from V and 8 bases from J, with 11 bases in between. CDR3 length: 13 amino acids. Per germline, CDR1 SEHNR and CDR2 FQNEAQ (reference sequence). In DNA, the CDR3 is TGTGCCAGCAGCTTAGGAGGAGCCTTAGAAGCTTTCTTT. Translating gives CASSLGGALEAFF.

The chain recombines TRBV10-3 with TRBJ2-1; 9 nucleotides agree with TRBD2. With V trimmed by 10 bases and J by 8 bases, 18 bases remained unmatched. Germline values: CDR1 ENHRY, CDR2 SYGVKD. The CDR3 has 16 residues. As DNA, the CDR3 is TGTGCCACCCGGTTCCACTTGGCGGGGGGGCCACATGAGCAGTTCTTC. This translates into CATRFHLAGGPHEQFF.

The rearrangement uses TRBV21-1 and TRBJ2-5; the table assigns TRBD1, which was not confirmed against the DNA. TRBV21-1 is classified as a pseudogene. This CDR3 has 13 amino acids. This CDR3 reads CASSQTGMETQYF. DNA for the CDR3: TGTGCCAGCAGCCAGACAGGGATGGAGACCCAGTACTTC.

This clone was found once. V is TRBV6-5 and J is TRBJ1-4; 12 bases map to TRBD1. This CDR3 region has 16 residues. The ends lost 2 bases at V and 5 bases at J; junction bases unmatched: 3. Per germline, CDR1 MNHEY and CDR2 SVGAGI. CDR3 in amino acids: CASSYGTGGGNEKLFF. Here the CDR3 DNA reads TGTGCCAGCAGTTACGGGACAGGGGGCGGCAATGAAAAACTGTTTTTT.

The chain is built from TRBV3-1 (or the pseudogene TRBV3-2) and TRBJ2-3; maybe TRBD2 (5 bases). Germline-derived CDR1 and CDR2 are LGHDT and YNNKEL (reference sequence). This CDR3 spans 13 amino acids. The ends were cut back, 6 bases at V and 10 bases at J, with 17 bases in the middle. The CDR3 bases are TGTGCCAGCAGTCGCGAATTGCTAGCAGCGCAGTATTTT. This codes for CASSRELLAAQYF.

This chain links TRBV7-8 with TRBJ2-7; 7 bases are a match to TRBD1. The CDR3 runs 13 residues. V lost 6 bases and J lost 1; bases outside the gene matches: 3. CDR1 is SGHVS and CDR2 is FQNEAQ in the germline V gene. CDR3 residues: CASSYRGSYEQYV. CDR3 coding DNA: TGTGCCAGCAGTTACAGGGGTTCCTACGAGCAGTACGTC.

V usage is TRBV7-6 and J usage is TRBJ2-1; D is uncertain. Germline V gene sequence: CDR1 SGHVS, CDR2 FNYEAQ. CDR3 size: 13 residues. The V and J ends lost 0 bases and 5 bases respectively, with 5 bases between them. CDR3: CASSLARNNEQFF. The CDR3 nucleotides are TGTGCCAGCAGCTTAGCCAGGAACAATGAGCAGTTCTTC.

This clone has just a few counts. The chain uses TRBV6-5 and TRBJ1-5; TRBD1 matches 8 bases. Germline CDR1 reads MNHEY; CDR2 reads SVGAGI. CDR3 length: 14 residues. Losses at the gene ends were 7 bases for V and 1 base for J; bases not matched to a gene: 3. The CDR3 region is CASNNRGSNQPQHF. The DNA of the CDR3 is TGTGCCAGCAACAACAGGGGGAGCAATCAGCCCCAGCATTTT.

The gene calls are TRBV5-1 and TRBJ2-3, with 11 bases fitting TRBD2. Germline CDR1 is SGHRS and CDR2 is YFSETQ. The CDR3 contains 16 residues. The ends lost 0 bases at V and 6 bases at J; junction bases unmatched: 6. The CDR3 protein is CASSLDLAGGADTQYF. CDR3 nucleotide sequence: TGCGCCAGCAGCTTGGACCTAGCGGGGGGCGCGGATACGCAGTATTTT.

Here the CDR3 DNA reads TGTGCCAGCAGTTCTAGCGGGGGGGCCGGGTACGAGCAGTACTTC. Its protein product is CASSSSGGAGYEQYF. The chain has TRBV28 and TRBJ2-7, with 12 nucleotides matching TRBD2. The CDR3 spans 15 residues. V lost 4 bases, J lost 4 bases, and 5 bases stayed unmatched. CDR1 is MDHEN, CDR2 SYDVKM, per germline.

V and J are TRBV5-1 and TRBJ1-3, with D possibly TRBD1 on 5 matching bases. The CDR3 consists of 16 residues. Germline CDR1 reads SGHRS; CDR2 reads YFSETQ. Trimming pared 4 bases from V and 0 bases from J, leaving 14 bases between. The CDR3 coding sequence is TGCGCCAGCAGCGCCTCACAGGTTAGCTCTGGAAACACCATATATTTT. Translated, it gives CASSASQVSSGNTIYF.